This T cell receptor (beta chain) derives from a study of beta chain features in type 1 diabetes. The CDR3 contains 16 residues. Trimming cost V 0 bases and J 5 bases, with 17 bases left between them. Details on this clone: What it recognizes is unknown.

General study results and limits: TCRB repertoires of naive, central memory and Treg cells appeared more similar among patients than among healthy donors.

Expressed TCRB transcripts were sequenced, since all the RNA that had been isolated was reverse transcribed. Sequencing used immunoSEQ multiplex PCR; TCRdb keeps in-frame clones, though not all of them. The top ten hold more than 0.08% of the sample, which has 600,000 to 650,000 clones, 15% to 19% seen once. Sequencing was performed on naive CD4+ T cells from blood. The TCR originated in a young man in good health. V is TRBV23-1 and J is TRBJ2-7; D may be TRBD1 (6 bases). TRBV23-1 is known as an ORF, though its function is uncertain. CDR3 coding DNA: TGCGCCAGCAGTCAATCGGGGGCAAGGGGACACAACGAGCAGTACTTC. Translation: CASSQSGARGHNEQYF.